This T cell receptor (beta chain) derives from a study of patients and donors after allogeneic stem cell transplantation. MiXCR, applied by TCRdb to the RT-PCR reads, yields one record per CDR3 protein. The sample includes about 110,000 distinct CDR3 sequences, roughly 37% of them seen just once. This clonotype was detected a few times. Losses at the gene ends were 5 bases for V and 1 base for J; bases not matched to a gene: 2. The CDR3 is 13 residues long. CDR1 and CDR2 (germline): DFQATT, SNEGSKA (reference sequence). The sample was blood, either unsorted or a sorted T cell fraction (not recorded which). This receptor was obtained from a human donor who was either an allogeneic HSCT recipient or a stem cell or donor lymphocyte infusion donor (not recorded which). It is not recorded whose cells these are; they may come from a transplant donor. This chain uses TRBV20-1 with TRBJ1-1, with TRBD1 identical over 9 bases. CDR3 residues: CSALGQGNTEAFF. DNA for the CDR3: TGCAGTGCTTTGGGACAGGGGAACACTGAAGCTTTCTTT.